This T cell receptor (beta chain) was sequenced for a study of OX40 agonist ivuxolimab in advanced cancers. Study at large: The group had a mean age of roughly 65 years, ranged from 23 to 79, and was 75% to 85% male. Study-level results: Clonal expansion by week 6 occurred in CD4+ and CD8+ blood T cells (at 0.1 to 3.0 mg/kg).

Sequencing was performed with immunoSEQ multiplex PCR; in TCRdb, only in-frame clones are kept and a portion is missing. Altogether roughly 77,000 clones are present, under 95% being singletons, with the ten largest covering 9.5% to 12%. CDR1 is MNHEY and CDR2 is SMNVEV in the germline V gene (reference sequence). Between the trimmed V and J ends, which lost 3 bases and 1 base, there was a span of 16 bases. The CDR3 covers 16 residues. In regard to this clone: Its target is not known.

Sample: CD4+ or CD8+ T cells sorted from blood, taken in a trial of the OX40 agonist ivuxolimab. This sequence was found in an adult with an advanced solid tumor such as melanoma, head and neck, liver or kidney cancer. The chain combines TRBV27 with TRBJ2-7; D is ambiguous. The CDR3 DNA reads TGTGCCAGCAGTTTGGCGCATACTTACGGGTCCTACGAGCAGTACTTC. Residues: CASSLAHTYGSYEQYF.